The 19 T cell receptor beta chains listed next were all sequenced from one sample in a study of cytomegalovirus exposure and HLA in healthy donors. The study ran its PCR with 60 Vbeta and 13 Jbeta primers. The repertoire was sequenced with immunoSEQ multiplex PCR; TCRdb's copy has only in-frame clones and lacks some. Here the sample spans 130,000 or so clones, around 84% being singletons. Sequencing input: PBMCs. These receptors came from a woman in her forties in good health and CMV-seronegative.

The DNA of the CDR3 is TGTGCCAGCAGCCCCTGGACAGGGATTGGGGAGACCCAGTACTTC. Amino acids: CASSPWTGIGETQYF. The rearrangement joins TRBV5-8 to TRBJ2-5, with 8 bases fitting TRBD1. Germline assignment: CDR1 SGHTS and CDR2 YDEGEE. The length of the CDR3 is 15 residues. V shed 4 bases, J shed 5 bases, and the junction held 10 bases outside the gene matches.

In regard to this clone: Relative to the germline gene, one junction end is altered; a read error may explain this. The chain employs TRBV7-9 and TRBJ2-1; 9 positions match TRBD2. The germline CDR1 and CDR2 sequences are SEHNR and FQNEAQ (reference sequence). CDR3 length equals 14 residues. DNA of the CDR3: TGTTCCAGCAGCCCCCCAGCTAGCGGGAATAAAAAGTTCTTC. This sequence encodes CSSSPPASGNKKFF.

This clone was found a few times. V usage is TRBV5-8 and J usage is TRBJ2-5, with 8 bases lining up with TRBD1. Germline CDR1 reads SGHTS; CDR2 reads YDEGEE. V gave up 0 bases and J gave up 5 bases; unmatched junction bases: 0. The CDR3 runs to 13 residues. DNA for the CDR3: TGTGCCAGCAGCTTGGGGGACAGGGAGACCCAGTACTTC. Residues: CASSLGDRETQYF.

This clone was observed a few times. This chain joins TRBV4-1 and TRBJ2-2; D is possibly TRBD1 (5 bases). Per germline, CDR1 MGHRA and CDR2 YSYEKL. CDR3 length equals 14 residues. V was cut by 1 base and J by 8 bases, with 11 bases left in between. The CDR3 DNA follows: TGCGCCAGCAGCCAAGGGCTAGGGGATGGGGAGCTGTTTTTT. It is translated as CASSQGLGDGELFF.

The chain links TRBV6-6 to TRBJ2-1, with 10 bases aligning to TRBD2. Trimming cost V 2 bases and J 5 bases; bases outside gene matches: 3. The CDR3 has 15 amino acids. CDR1 MNHNY and CDR2 SVGAGI come from the germline V gene (reference sequence). The CDR3 sequence is CASSYRTSGNNEQFF. CDR3 in DNA: TGTGCCAGCAGTTACCGGACTAGCGGCAACAATGAGCAGTTCTTC.

The chain uses TRBV20-1 and TRBJ1-1; no reliable D call. This CDR3 is 11 amino acids long. From germline, CDR1 is DFQATT and CDR2 SNEGSKA (reference sequence). V lost 3 bases and J 5 bases, leaving 7 bases between the germline ends. CDR3: CSARKSTEAFF. The CDR3 DNA is TGCAGTGCTAGGAAGAGTACTGAAGCTTTCTTT.

The chain combines TRBV28 with TRBJ1-1, with D perhaps matching TRBD1 (5 bases). Trimming cost V 5 bases and J 0 bases, with 13 bases left between them. Germline loops: CDR1 MDHEN, CDR2 SYDVKM. This CDR3 has 15 amino acids. The CDR3, as DNA: TGTGCCAGCAGTACCCTGACAGAGATGAACACTGAAGCTTTCTTT. Its protein is CASSTLTEMNTEAFF.

Here the CDR3 reads CASSPLFTGIGTDTQYF. The CDR3 region has the DNA TGCGCCAGCAGCCCGTTATTTACAGGTATTGGGACAGATACGCAGTATTTT. The rearrangement links TRBV5-1 to TRBJ2-3, with D possibly being TRBD1 (5 bases). The CDR3 spans 17 residues. From germline, CDR1 is SGHRS and CDR2 YFSETQ. Trimming removed 4 bases at V and 3 bases at J, with 21 bases between.

This chain connects TRBV5-1 to TRBJ2-1, with 7 bases lining up with TRBD2. Germline V gene data show CDR1 as SGHRS and CDR2 as YFSETQ. CDR3 length: 15 residues. Unmatched junction bases numbered 3, after V lost 1 base and J lost 2 bases. The CDR3 region is CASSLPGGTYNEQFF. DNA for the CDR3: TGCGCCAGCAGCTTGCCGGGAGGCACCTACAATGAGCAGTTCTTC.

Only a few counts were recorded for this clone. The gene calls are TRBV10-3 and TRBJ2-1, with 12 positions matching TRBD2. V was clipped by 4 bases and J by 0 bases; unmatched bases: 7. This CDR3 spans 18 amino acids. Germline CDR1 ENHRY, CDR2 SYGVKD. The CDR3 here is CAISGTSGKALSYNEQFF. The CDR3 DNA is TGTGCCATCAGTGGGACTAGCGGGAAGGCCCTCTCCTACAATGAGCAGTTCTTC.

V and J are TRBV2 and TRBJ1-4; 8 nucleotides align to TRBD1. Germline V gene data show CDR1 as SNHLY and CDR2 as FYNNEI. The CDR3 consists of 17 residues. Trimming at V came to 6 bases and at J to 0 bases, leaving 9 bases not matched to a gene. The CDR3 spells CASRESRDRPTNEKLFF. CDR3 sequence (DNA): TGTGCCAGCAGGGAAAGCCGGGACAGGCCAACTAATGAAAAACTGTTTTTT.

This chain uses TRBV13 with TRBJ1-3, with D possibly being TRBD1 (6 bases). The CDR3 runs 16 residues. Deletions cut 3 bases from V and 4 bases from J, with 16 bases between. The germline V gene has CDR1 PRHDT and CDR2 FYEKMQ (reference sequence). DNA for the CDR3: TGTGCCAGCAGCTTTGAGGGGGACGGGCGCGGAAACACCATATATTTT. Translated, it gives CASSFEGDGRGNTIYF. The variable domain in full, with the rest retrieved from reference TRBV13 and TRBJ1-3, is AAGVIQSPRHLIKEKRETATLKCYPIPRHDTVYWYQQGPGQDPQFLISFYEKMQSDKGSIPDRFSAQQFSDYHSELNMSSLELGDSALYFCASSFEGDGRGNTIYFGEGSWLTVV.

The V call is TRBV28, the J call TRBJ1-5, with D hard to call. CDR3 length: 15 amino acids. Germline values: CDR1 MDHEN, CDR2 SYDVKM. Deletions cut 6 bases from V and 4 bases from J, with 16 bases between. The CDR3 reads CASRTPGAPNQPQHF. The CDR3 DNA reads TGTGCCAGCAGAACTCCGGGAGCCCCTAATCAGCCCCAGCATTTT.

V and J are TRBV28 and TRBJ1-4, with D perhaps matching TRBD1 (6 bases). The CDR3 sequence is 16 residues long. Trimming took off 2 bases at V and 8 bases at J, with 18 bases between the two ends. In germline, CDR1 is MDHEN, CDR2 SYDVKM. The CDR3: CASSLPTRGRVEKLFF. CDR3 DNA sequence: TGTGCCAGCAGTTTACCAACCAGGGGACGGGTGGAAAAACTGTTTTTT.

In its sample, this clone was seen once. This rearrangement joins TRBV5-1 to TRBJ2-1, with no clear D. Germline assignment: CDR1 SGHRS and CDR2 YFSETQ. V gave up 4 bases and J gave up 5 bases, with 16 bases separating them. The CDR3 spans 15 residues. Here the CDR3 DNA reads TGCGCCAGCAGCCTTCTTCCAGCGTTACACAATGAGCAGTTCTTC. Its protein is CASSLLPALHNEQFF.

The chain couples TRBV29-1 to TRBJ1-1, with a possible D match to TRBD1 (6 bases). The CDR3 is 16 residues long. From germline, CDR1 is SQVTM and CDR2 ANQGSEA. V was pared by 4 bases and J by 3 bases, with 21 bases between. CDR3 region: CSVVGGAGVTDTEAFF. The CDR3 DNA follows: TGCAGCGTTGTGGGGGGGGCAGGGGTGACGGACACTGAAGCTTTCTTT.

This clone was recorded only once. The chain carries TRBV10-1 and TRBJ1-2; D remains ambiguous. The V and J ends lost 6 bases and 3 bases respectively, with 11 bases between them. The CDR3 is made up of 13 amino acids. CDR1 is WNHNN and CDR2 is SYGVQD in the germline V gene (reference sequence). CDR3 nucleotide sequence: TGCGCCAGCAGCGCGGCTTGGGACTATGGCTACACCTTC. Translated, it gives CASSAAWDYGYTF.

V gene TRBV15 combines with J gene TRBJ1-1; D not certain. Trimming stripped 0 bases from V and 4 bases from J, with 9 bases between. CDR3 length: 14 amino acids. Germline V gene data show CDR1 as LNHNV and CDR2 as YYDKDF (reference sequence). CDR3 loop: CATSRDPDITEAFF. CDR3 nucleotide sequence: TGTGCCACCAGCAGAGATCCAGACATCACTGAAGCTTTCTTT.

The V call is TRBV19, the J call TRBJ2-3; TRBD2 is a possible D gene (5 bases). CDR3 length: 14 amino acids. Trimming removed 6 bases from V and 6 bases from J, with 16 bases in between. Germline assignment: CDR1 LNHDA and CDR2 SQIVND (reference sequence). The CDR3 loop is CASSSYVREDTQYF. The CDR3 bases are TGTGCCAGTAGCTCATATGTTAGGGAGGATACGCAGTATTTT. The whole variable domain, remainder taken from reference TRBV19 and TRBJ2-3, is DGGITQSPKYLFRKEGQNVTLSCEQNLNHDAMYWYRQDPGQGLRLIYYSQIVNDFQKGDIAEGYSVSREKKESFPLTVTSAQKNPTAFYLCASSSYVREDTQYFGPGTRLTVL.